Listed below are T cell receptor beta chains from one sample, sequenced in a study of human T cells and chemical hapten exposure. TCRdb called the RACE reads again in MiXCR, with one record for every CDR3 protein. The sample includes around 300,000 distinct CDR3 sequences, around 7% of them seen just once. The source was whole blood, collected in connection with sensitization to the hapten diphenylcyclopropenone (DPC). The receptors were sampled from a man between 18 and 35 years old with alopecia areata. Some clones in this sample may be carry-over from other donors' samples. The CDR3 runs from the conserved cysteine through the conserved F or W. The order of the fields is J gene, D gene, V gene, clone size, CDR3 DNA, CDR3 protein. A D gene is named only where the DNA matches it firmly. Only part of the rows carry a size: once, few, many, or a class if the clone is expanded.

TRBJ1-1	.	TRBV10-3	many	TGTGCCATCAGGGGGAACACTGAAGCTTTCTTT	CAIRGNTEAFF
TRBJ1-5	.	TRBV6-5	.	TGTGCCAGCAGTTCAAGGGGCAGGATAGGCAATCAGCCCCAGCATTTT	CASSSRGRIGNQPQHF
TRBJ1-5	.	TRBV28	many	TGTGCCAGCATTCCTGCGCGACAAATGGGCAATCAGCCCCAGCATTTT	CASIPARQMGNQPQHF
TRBJ1-2	TRBD1	TRBV4-3	.	TGCGCCAGCAGCCAATCTAGGACAGGGGTTCTCTATGGCTACACCTTC	CASSQSRTGVLYGYTF
TRBJ1-2	.	TRBV11-2	.	TGTGCCAGCAGCTTCCTAGGGGATCCAGGGGCCGGCTACACCTTC	CASSFLGDPGAGYTF
TRBJ1-2	.	TRBV6-2/TRBV6-3	few	TGTGCCAGCAGTTACTTCGTCGACTATGGCTACACCTTC	CASSYFVDYGYTF
TRBJ2-7	.	TRBV28	many	TGTGCCAGCAGTACGCCGATGGCCTACGAGCAGTACTTC	CASSTPMAYEQYF
TRBJ2-1	TRBD1	TRBV12-5	few	TGTGCTAGTGCAGGACAGGGGAATGAGCAGTTCTTC	CASAGQGNEQFF
TRBJ2-3	TRBD1	TRBV6-5	few	TGTGCCAGCCGGCCAGGGGGCGCATATACGCAGTATTTT	CASRPGGAYTQYF
TRBJ1-1	TRBD1	TRBV12-3/TRBV12-4	few	TGTGCCAGCAGCTGGCGGGACAGGGGGACTGAAGCTTTCTTT	CASSWRDRGTEAFF
TRBJ1-1	.	TRBV6-2/TRBV6-3	few	TGTGCCAGCAGATCCGGACCGGTCTACACTGAAGCTTTCTTT	CASRSGPVYTEAFF
TRBJ2-1	.	TRBV7-9	.	TGTGCCAGCGGCGGATACTACAATGAGCAGTTCTTC	CASGGYYNEQFF
TRBJ2-3	TRBD1	TRBV10-1	many	TGCGCCAGCAGTGGTCCCGACAGGGAGAGAACAGATACGCAGTATTTT	CASSGPDRERTDTQYF
TRBJ1-4	.	TRBV3-1	.	TGTGCCAGCAGCCAAGATCTCCCGACAGGCGGGGGTGGAGAAAAACTGTTTTTT	CASSQDLPTGGGGEKLFF
TRBJ1-1	.	TRBV28	few	TGTGCCAGCACCATCGGTGACACTGAAGCTTTCTTT	CASTIGDTEAFF
TRBJ2-3	TRBD2	TRBV7-9	few	TGTGCCAGCAGCTCCCTAGCGGGGGGGCAGTCAGATACGCAGTATTTT	CASSSLAGGQSDTQYF
TRBJ2-1	.	TRBV3-1	many	TGTGCCAGCAGCCAAGATAACAGCTACAATGAGCAGTTCTTC	CASSQDNSYNEQFF
TRBJ2-2	.	TRBV4-3	many	TGCGCCAGCAGCCAAGATCAGGGGACCGGGGAGCTGTTTTTT	CASSQDQGTGELFF
TRBJ1-2	TRBD1	TRBV6-6	.	TGTGCCAGCAGTTCCGCGACAGGGCGGTTTGTTGGCTACACCTTC	CASSSATGRFVGYTF
TRBJ1-2	.	TRBV7-2	few	TGTGCCAGCAGCTCTGGACAGCATAACTATGGCTACACCTTC	CASSSGQHNYGYTF
TRBJ1-4	.	TRBV20-1	.	TGCAGCGGGTTCGACGCCTTAGGGTCCGAAAAACTGTTTTTT	CSGFDALGSEKLFF
TRBJ2-3	TRBD1	TRBV18	few	TGTGCCAGCTCACCACAAGAACAGGGGAACCCTAGCACAGATACGCAGTATTTT	CASSPQEQGNPSTDTQYF
TRBJ1-2	.	TRBV27	few	TGTGCCAGCATTCTTAGGGAAGTTGGCTACACCTTC	CASILREVGYTF
TRBJ2-7	.	TRBV6-6	.	TGTGCCAGCAGTTCTCGACAGGGAGGGAACTACGAGCAGTACTTC	CASSSRQGGNYEQYF
TRBJ1-6	.	TRBV7-2	.	TGTGCCAGCAGCTCCCTATCGGCTGGGGCTACTTTACTTAATTCACCCCTCCACTTT	CASSSLSAGATLLNSPLHF